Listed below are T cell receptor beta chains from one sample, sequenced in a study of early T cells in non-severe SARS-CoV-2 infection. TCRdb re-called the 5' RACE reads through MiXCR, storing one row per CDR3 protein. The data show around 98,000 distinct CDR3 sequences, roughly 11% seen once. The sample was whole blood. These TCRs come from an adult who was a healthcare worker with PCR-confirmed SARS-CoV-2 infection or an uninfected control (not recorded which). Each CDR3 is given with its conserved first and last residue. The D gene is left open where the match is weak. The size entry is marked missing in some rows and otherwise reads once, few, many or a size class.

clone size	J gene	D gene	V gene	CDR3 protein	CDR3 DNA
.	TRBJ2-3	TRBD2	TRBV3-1	CASRKGLAGNIYTDTQYF	TGTGCCAGCAGAAAGGGACTAGCGGGCAATATCTACACAGATACGCAGTATTTT
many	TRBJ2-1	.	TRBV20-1	CSLPRGQTGQFF	TGCAGCCTACCCCGGGGGCAGACGGGGCAGTTCTTC
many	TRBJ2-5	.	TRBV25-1	CASSRYNVGQETQYF	TGTGCCAGCAGTAGGTACAACGTCGGCCAAGAGACCCAGTACTTC
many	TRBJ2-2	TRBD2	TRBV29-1	CSVAAGVRTGELFF	TGCAGCGTTGCGGCGGGAGTACGGACCGGGGAGCTGTTTTTT
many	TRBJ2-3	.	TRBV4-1	CASSPGLPSTDTQYF	TGCGCCAGCAGCCCGGGACTTCCAAGCACAGATACGCAGTATTTT
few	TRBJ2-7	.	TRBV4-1	CASSKKAAPYEQYF	TGCGCCAGCAGCAAAAAGGCGGCCCCCTACGAGCAGTACTTC
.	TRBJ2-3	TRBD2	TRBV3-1	CASSYRLADGTDTQYF	TGTGCCAGCAGCTACCGACTAGCGGACGGCACAGATACGCAGTATTTT
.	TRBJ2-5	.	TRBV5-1	CASSPGVQETQYF	TGCGCCAGCAGTCCAGGGGTCCAAGAGACCCAGTACTTC
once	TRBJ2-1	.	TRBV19	CASRTYNEQFF	TGTGCCAGCCGGACCTACAATGAGCAGTTCTTC
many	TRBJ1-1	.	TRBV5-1	CASSSLTRTEAFF	TGCGCCAGCAGCTCCCTGACGAGAACTGAAGCTTTCTTT
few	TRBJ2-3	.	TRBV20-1	CSVGGQGTDTQYF	TGCAGTGTGGGAGGACAGGGCACAGATACGCAGTATTTT
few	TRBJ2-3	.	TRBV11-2	CASSPRRRDTDTQYF	TGTGCCAGCAGCCCACGGCGGCGGGACACAGATACGCAGTATTTT
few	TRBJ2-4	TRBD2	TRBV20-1	CSARAGREGNIQYF	TGCAGTGCTAGAGCCGGAAGGGAGGGAAACATTCAGTACTTC
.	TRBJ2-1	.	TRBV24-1	CATSGASLGGDEQFF	TGTGCCACCAGTGGGGCTAGCCTTGGCGGGGATGAGCAGTTCTTC
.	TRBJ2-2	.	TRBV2	CASISGFTGELFF	TGTGCCAGCATATCAGGTTTCACCGGGGAGCTGTTTTTT
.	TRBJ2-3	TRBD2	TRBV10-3	CATATSGTTDTQYF	TGTGCCACCGCGACTAGCGGGACCACAGATACGCAGTATTTT
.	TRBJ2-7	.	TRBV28	CASSPRGGRARREQYF	TGTGCCAGCAGTCCACGGGGCGGCAGGGCCCGTCGGGAGCAGTACTTC
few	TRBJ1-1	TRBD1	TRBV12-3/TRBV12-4	CASSLRGDSRISEAFF	TGTGCCAGCAGTTTAAGGGGGGACAGCCGGATATCTGAAGCTTTCTTT
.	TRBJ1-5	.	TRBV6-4	CASSPSGTGINQPQHF	TGTGCCAGCAGTCCGTCCGGGACGGGAATCAATCAGCCCCAGCATTTT
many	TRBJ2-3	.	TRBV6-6	CASSYAGTDTQYF	TGTGCCAGCAGTTATGCAGGCACAGATACGCAGTATTTT
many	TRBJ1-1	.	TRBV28	CASRENTEAFF	TGTGCCAGCAGAGAGAACACTGAAGCTTTCTTT
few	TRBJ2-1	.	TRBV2	CASREVDEQFF	TGTGCCAGCAGAGAGGTGGATGAGCAGTTCTTC
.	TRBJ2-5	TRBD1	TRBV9	CASSLGQGWETQYF	TGTGCCAGCAGCCTCGGACAGGGGTGGGAGACCCAGTACTTC